Listed below are T cell receptor beta chains from one sample, sequenced in a study of post-analysis software for immune sequencing data. Each CDR3 protein gets one entry after TCRdb re-called the PCR reads with MiXCR. The sample lists roughly 570,000 distinct CDR3 sequences, 34% occurring once. The specimen sequenced was blood. The receptors were gathered from a girl aged 2-17 years with multiple sclerosis. Both conserved end residues are part of each CDR3. The order of the fields is D gene, clone size, J gene, V gene, CDR3 DNA, CDR3 protein. The D gene is left open where the match is weak. Clone size appears in some rows only: once, few, many, or a class for an expanded clone.

>TRBD2|-|TRBJ2-1|TRBV5-1
TGCGCCAGCAGCTCGGGGGGGAACCTATGGCAGTTCTTC
CASSSGGNLWQFF
>-|once|TRBJ1-1|TRBV20-1
TGCAGTGCTAGGAGGGGGGACAAATGGGGGACTGAAGCTTTCTTT
CSARRGDKWGTEAFF
>TRBD2|few|TRBJ2-4|TRBV12-3/TRBV12-4
TGTGCCAGCAGTTTACTGAGCGGGGGGGGCAAAAACATTCAGTACTTC
CASSLLSGGGKNIQYF
>TRBD1|-|TRBJ2-7|TRBV7-9
TGTGCCAGCAGCTTATTTGCCACAGGGGCCTCCTACGAGCAGTACTTC
CASSLFATGASYEQYF
>-|-|TRBJ1-1|TRBV29-1
TGCAGCGCCCCGACGCAAGGGACGGTTTCTGAAGCTTTCTTT
CSAPTQGTVSEAFF
>TRBD2|-|TRBJ2-1|TRBV29-1
TGCAGCGTTGATGGGACTAGCGGGGGACGGCGCAATGAGCAGTTCTTC
CSVDGTSGGRRNEQFF
>-|-|TRBJ1-2|TRBV4-2
TGTGCCAGCAGCCCTGAGGGCAGGGCGAATGGCTACACCTTC
CASSPEGRANGYTF
>TRBD2|few|TRBJ2-7|TRBV27
TGTGCCAGCAGTCCCAGACTAGCTGTTACCTACGAGCAGTACTTC
CASSPRLAVTYEQYF
>-|few|TRBJ2-7|TRBV20-1
TGCAGTGCTGGAATAGATGGTGGGGCCTACGAGCAGTACTTC
CSAGIDGGAYEQYF
>-|-|TRBJ1-5|TRBV5-5
TGTGCCAGCAGCTTGCTCTCGGGGGGTCGGTTTAATAGCAATCAGCCCCAGCATTTT
CASSLLSGGRFNSNQPQHF
>-|-|TRBJ2-5|TRBV5-1
TGCGCCAGCAGCCCCTACCCAATGGAGACCCAGTACTTC
CASSPYPMETQYF
>TRBD2|-|TRBJ2-3|TRBV5-1
TGCGCCAGCAGCTTGGGGAGCGGGGGGACCACAGATACGCAGTATTTT
CASSLGSGGTTDTQYF
>-|once|TRBJ1-5|TRBV20-1
TGCAGTGTCCCTTGGAGGCCAAAGAGGATTTGGAGTAGCAATCAGCCCCAGCATTTT
CSVPWRPKRIWSSNQPQHF
>-|many|TRBJ2-7|TRBV10-3
TGTGCCATCAGTATCACAGGAGATTCTACCTACGAGCAGTACTTC
CAISITGDSTYEQYF
>-|-|TRBJ2-6|TRBV5-1
TGCGCCAGCAGCTCCGGACAGAAAGGGGCCAACGTCCTGACTTTC
CASSSGQKGANVLTF
>-|-|TRBJ1-1|TRBV5-1
TGCGCCAGCAGCTTGGGTTTCAAGAAAATGAACACTGAAGCTTTCTTT
CASSLGFKKMNTEAFF
>TRBD1|few|TRBJ1-2|TRBV7-2
TGTGCCAGCAGCAAAGGGGACAGTAACTATGGCTACACCTTC
CASSKGDSNYGYTF
>-|-|TRBJ2-5|TRBV20-1
TGCAGTGCTAGGTCCCTGGAGACCCAGTACTTC
CSARSLETQYF
>TRBD2|-|TRBJ2-7|TRBV11-3
TGTGCCAGCAGCTCTAGCGGGGGGGATAACGAGCAGTACTTC
CASSSSGGDNEQYF
>TRBD1|-|TRBJ2-7|TRBV29-1
TGCAGCGCCCCCTATAAGGGGACAGTGAAACCCTACGAGCAGTACTTC
CSAPYKGTVKPYEQYF
>TRBD1|-|TRBJ1-2|TRBV5-1
TGCGCCAGCAGACCTAACACGTCGGGACAGGGGCTCTATGGCTACACCTTC
CASRPNTSGQGLYGYTF
>TRBD1|few|TRBJ2-5|TRBV6-5
TGTGCCAGCAGTTTACCGGGACAGGGCAAAGAGACCCAGTACTTC
CASSLPGQGKETQYF
>TRBD2|-|TRBJ2-5|TRBV20-1
TGCAGTGCTAGAGGAGTAGCGGGGACCCAAGAGACCCAGTACTTC
CSARGVAGTQETQYF
>-|-|TRBJ2-5|TRBV20-1
TGCAGAGTAACGCCCAGCGGGTACCAAGAGACCCAGTACTTC
CRVTPSGYQETQYF
>TRBD1|many|TRBJ2-1|TRBV18
TGTGCCAGCAGTTCGACAGGGGGCTCCTACAATGAGCAGTTCTTC
CASSSTGGSYNEQFF
>-|-|TRBJ1-2|TRBV29-1
TGCAGCGTGTCAGACGGTAGGAACTATGGCTACACCTTC
CSVSDGRNYGYTF
>TRBD2|few|TRBJ2-5|TRBV20-1
TGCAGTGCCCAGCCCCCTCCAGGAGCGGGGGGTGGCCAGTACTTC
CSAQPPPGAGGGQYF
>-|few|TRBJ2-5|TRBV28
TGTGCCACCCTGACAGGACCTCAAGAGACCCAGTACTTC
CATLTGPQETQYF